Described below is a single TCR beta chain sequence and its context. The antigen remains unidentified. The entry originates in a study of OX40 agonist ivuxolimab in advanced cancers. Study-level information: Six ivuxolimab dose levels, 0.01 to 10 mg/kg, were given intravenously every 2 weeks.

Germline V gives CDR1 MNHEY, CDR2 SVGAGI. The germline V and J ends were trimmed by 7 bases and 0 bases, with 4 bases remaining between them. The CDR3 contains 13 residues. Blood specimens came from baseline, cycle 4 day 1, and cycle 7 day 1. Clones were read by immunoSEQ multiplex PCR, and TCRdb kept only the in-frame ones, dropping some. The sample includes 20,000 to 25,000 clones, around 80% of them seen just once. General study findings and limits: CD8+ T cells averaged more expanded clones than CD4+.

Sample: CD4+ or CD8+ T cells sorted from blood, taken in a trial of the OX40 agonist ivuxolimab. The V and J genes are TRBV6-5 and TRBJ2-6; D is undetermined. This sequence was found in an adult with an advanced solid tumor such as melanoma, head and neck, liver or kidney cancer. The CDR3 DNA reads TGTGCCAGCACGGCCTCTGGGGCCAACGTCCTGACTTTC. This translates into CASTASGANVLTF.